This TCR beta chain was profiled in a study of PD-1 blockade in classical Hodgkin lymphoma. Whole-study results and caveats: Why repertoires differed is undefined; disease activity or prior therapy possibly contributed. The study reported lower baseline TCR diversity in newly diagnosed patients than in healthy donors.

Remarks on this clone: Its antigen is as yet unknown.

This table comes from immunoSEQ multiplex PCR, and its TCRdb copy is limited to in-frame clones, with some not included. The sample holds roughly 20,000 clones, 80% to 90% seen once. Germline CDR1 reads SGHNT; CDR2 reads YENEEA. V was cut by 0 bases and J by 10 bases, with 19 bases left in between. CDR3 size: 16 residues. Time point indicated: newly diagnosed, previously untreated cHL patient sample. CD8+ T cell isolation from thawed PBMCs was performed by magnetic negative selection. Sequencing used CD8+ T cells from blood. The chain links TRBV11-3 to TRBJ2-1; D is unclear. The origin of this receptor is a human donor with classical Hodgkin lymphoma. Here the CDR3 reads CASSLDRPAVIGEQFF. CDR3 DNA: TGTGCCAGCAGCTTAGATCGGCCAGCTGTTATAGGAGAGCAGTTCTTC. Supplemented by reference TRBV11-3 and TRBJ2-1, the full variable domain reads EAGVVQSPRYKIIEKKQPVAFWCNPISGHNTLYWYLQNLGQGPELLIRYENEEAVDDSQLPKDRFSAERLKGVDSTLKIQPAELGDSAVYLCASSLDRPAVIGEQFFGPGTRLTVL.